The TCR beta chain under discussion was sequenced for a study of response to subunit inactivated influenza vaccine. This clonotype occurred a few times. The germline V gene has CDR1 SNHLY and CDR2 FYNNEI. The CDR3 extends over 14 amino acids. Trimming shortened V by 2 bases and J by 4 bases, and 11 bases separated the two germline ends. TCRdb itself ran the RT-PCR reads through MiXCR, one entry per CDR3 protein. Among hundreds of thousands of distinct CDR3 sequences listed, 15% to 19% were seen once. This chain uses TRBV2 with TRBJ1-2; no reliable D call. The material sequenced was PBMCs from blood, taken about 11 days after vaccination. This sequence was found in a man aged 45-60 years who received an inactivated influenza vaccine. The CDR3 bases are TGTGCCAGCAGTGAACGGGAGCGGAGCTATGGCTACACCTTC. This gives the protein CASSERERSYGYTF.